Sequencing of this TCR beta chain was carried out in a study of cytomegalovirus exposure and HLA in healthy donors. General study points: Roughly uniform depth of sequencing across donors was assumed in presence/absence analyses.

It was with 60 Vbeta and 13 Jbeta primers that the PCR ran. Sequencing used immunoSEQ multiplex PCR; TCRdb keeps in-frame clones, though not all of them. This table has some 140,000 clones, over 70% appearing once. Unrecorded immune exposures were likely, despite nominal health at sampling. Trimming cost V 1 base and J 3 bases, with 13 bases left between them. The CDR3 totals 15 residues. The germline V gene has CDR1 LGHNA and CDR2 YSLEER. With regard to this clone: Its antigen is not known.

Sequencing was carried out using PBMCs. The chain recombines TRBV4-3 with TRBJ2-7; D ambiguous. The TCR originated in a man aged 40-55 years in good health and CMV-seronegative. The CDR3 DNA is TGCGCCAGCAGCCAAGGGAGCTCGCCACTCTACGAGCAGTACTTC. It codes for CASSQGSSPLYEQYF.